These 17 T cell receptor beta chains were all obtained from the same sample, sequenced in a study of Ad26.COV2.S vaccination and SARS-CoV-2 variants. As to treatment: about 20 received Ad26.COV2.S at low or high dose, single or two shots; five or six received placebo; per-sample allocation not given. At day 63 after the first vaccine or placebo injection, samples were drawn. TCRdb's copy holds only in-frame clones and misses some; the assay was immunoSEQ multiplex PCR. The sample consists of 440,000 or so clones, roughly nine tenths of them appearing once. The specimen comprised peripheral blood, sampled in a trial of Ad26.COV2.S vaccine versus placebo. The receptors shown here come from a person aged 18 to 59 who received the Ad26.COV2.S COVID-19 vaccine or a placebo.

The chain links TRBV7-9 to TRBJ1-3, with 7 positions matching TRBD1. The CDR3 is 18 residues long. J was trimmed by 2 bases and V by 4 bases; bases with no gene match: 14. CDR1 is SEHNR and CDR2 is FQNEAQ in the germline V gene (reference sequence). The CDR3 DNA follows: TGTGCCAGCAGCTCTCCCTACAGGGGCGAGGGACCTGGAAACACCATATATTTT. Encoded protein: CASSSPYRGEGPGNTIYF.

The chain has TRBV5-4 and TRBJ1-5; D is unclear. Germline assignment: CDR1 SGHNT and CDR2 YYREEE (reference sequence). The CDR3 extends over 13 amino acids. Trimming removed 0 bases from V and 3 bases from J, with 4 bases in between. CDR3 DNA: TGTGCCAGCAGCTTGGGCCTCAATCAGCCCCAGCATTTT. It encodes CASSLGLNQPQHF. Together with reference TRBV5-4 and TRBJ1-5, the CDR3 gives the full variable domain: ETGVTQSPTHLIKTRGQQVTLRCSSQSGHNTVSWYQQALGQGPQFIFQYYREEENGRGNFPPRFSGLQFPNYSSELNVNALELDDSALYLCASSLGLNQPQHFGDGTRLSIL.

This clone was counted a single time. The rearrangement links TRBV9 to TRBJ2-1, with D perhaps matching TRBD1 (6 bases). Germline V gene sequence: CDR1 SGDLS, CDR2 YYNGEE. Deletions cut 4 bases from V and 5 bases from J, with 19 bases between. CDR3 size: 16 residues. The CDR3: CASSSQPTGLHNEQFF. In DNA, the CDR3 is TGTGCCAGCAGCTCACAACCTACAGGGCTCCACAATGAGCAGTTCTTC. Complete variable domain (other parts from reference TRBV9 and TRBJ2-1): DSGVTQTPKHLITATGQRVTLRCSPRSGDLSVYWYQQSLDQGLQFLIQYYNGEERAKGNILERFSAQQFPDLHSELNLSSLELGDSALYFCASSSQPTGLHNEQFFGPGTRLTVL.

With respect to this clone: Additional DNA sequences in this sample encode the identical CDR3. V usage is TRBV28 and J usage is TRBJ2-3; D is undetermined. The germline V and J ends were trimmed by 8 bases and 3 bases, with 6 bases remaining between them. The length of the CDR3 is 11 residues. CDR1 and CDR2 (germline): MDHEN, SYDVKM. As DNA, the CDR3 is TGTGCCAGCCGGTCGACAGATACGCAGTATTTT. Encoded protein: CASRSTDTQYF.

The CDR3 is CASSTGQGIDEQFF. The CDR3 coding sequence is TGTGCCAGCAGTACGGGACAGGGGATCGATGAGCAGTTCTTC. The gene calls are TRBV6-6 and TRBJ2-1, with 10 bases fitting TRBD1. V was clipped by 5 bases and J by 8 bases; unmatched bases: 6. Germline lookup yields CDR1 MNHNY and CDR2 SVGAGI (reference sequence). CDR3 length equals 14 residues.

The chain recombines TRBV7-9 with TRBJ1-2; TRBD1 matches 7 bases. Germline loops: CDR1 SEHNR, CDR2 FQNEAQ (reference sequence). CDR3 length: 16 residues. J was trimmed by 2 bases and V by 5 bases; bases with no gene match: 11. As DNA, the CDR3 is TGTGCCAGCAGCCGAACGACAGGGTTCTCCAACTATGGCTACACCTTC. Translation gives CASSRTTGFSNYGYTF.

As concerns this clone: Other DNA sequences of this sample code for an identical CDR3. The chain joins TRBV18 to TRBJ2-7; 7 nucleotides line up with TRBD1. J lost 2 bases, V lost 2 bases, and 3 bases had no gene match. The CDR3 has 14 residues. Germline V lookup: CDR1 KGHSH, CDR2 LQKENI. CDR3 DNA sequence: TGTGCCAGCTCACCAAGACAGGGAACCTACGAGCAGTACTTC. Its translation: CASSPRQGTYEQYF.

V is TRBV6-5 and J is TRBJ2-1, with D possibly being TRBD2 (5 bases). CDR1 is MNHEY, CDR2 SVGAGI, per germline. The CDR3 covers 13 residues. The V and J ends lost 4 bases and 5 bases respectively, with 9 bases between them. DNA for the CDR3: TGTGCCAGCAGTTTGCTAGCACACAATGAGCAGTTCTTC. Its translation: CASSLLAHNEQFF.

This sequence joins TRBV6-5 and TRBJ1-3, with 7 bases identical to TRBD1. The CDR3 covers 15 residues. V lost 6 bases to trimming and J lost 4 bases; unmatched junction nucleotides: 9. Germline loops: CDR1 MNHEY, CDR2 SVGAGI. The CDR3 loop is CASRRDRAGGNTIYF. In DNA, the CDR3 is TGTGCCAGCAGAAGAGACAGGGCCGGCGGAAACACCATATATTTT.

This chain links TRBV19 with TRBJ2-3; D is possibly TRBD1 (6 bases). Trimming took off 5 bases at V and 3 bases at J, with 15 bases between the two ends. CDR1 LNHDA and CDR2 SQIVND come from the germline V gene (reference sequence). The CDR3 spans 15 residues. The CDR3 protein is CASSSRGGRTDTQYF. Here the CDR3 DNA reads TGTGCCAGTAGTTCAAGAGGGGGTAGGACAGATACGCAGTATTTT.

This clone showed up just a few times. J is TRBJ2-7 and V is TRBV27; D ambiguous. Per the germline V gene, CDR1 is MNHEY and CDR2 is SMNVEV (reference sequence). Trimming pared 4 bases from V and 3 bases from J, leaving 4 bases between. This CDR3 contains 11 residues. The CDR3 bases are TGTGCCAGCAGTTACCGCTACGAGCAGTACTTC. Protein sequence: CASSYRYEQYF.

This chain uses TRBV5-4 with TRBJ2-2; unclear D gene. Trimming stripped 2 bases from V and 0 bases from J, with 8 bases between. Germline loops: CDR1 SGHNT, CDR2 YYREEE (reference sequence). This CDR3 contains 15 residues. The DNA for the CDR3 is TGTGCCAGCAGCTTTGGGGATGCGAACACCGGGGAGCTGTTTTTT. Residues: CASSFGDANTGELFF.

This chain connects TRBV6-5 to TRBJ2-5; no reliable D call. Trimming took off 2 bases at V and 5 bases at J, with 12 bases between the two ends. The CDR3 sequence is 14 residues long. CDR1 and CDR2 from the germline V gene are MNHEY and SVGAGI. The CDR3 sequence is CASSYIGSLETQYF. The CDR3 bases are TGTGCCAGCAGTTACATTGGCAGTTTGGAGACCCAGTACTTC.

The V and J genes are TRBV18 and TRBJ1-2; no definite D call. The CDR3 is 14 residues long. Germline V gene sequence: CDR1 KGHSH, CDR2 LQKENI. Trimming cost V 6 bases and J 2 bases, with 13 bases left between them. CDR3 DNA sequence: TGTGCCAGCTCCCCCGACCTATCGAACTATGGCTACACCTTC. This sequence encodes CASSPDLSNYGYTF.

The chain carries TRBV6-1 and TRBJ2-7; D call uncertain. The CDR3 is made up of 13 amino acids. Looked up from germline, CDR1 is MNHNS and CDR2 is SASEGT. V was pared by 3 bases and J by 2 bases, with 8 bases between. The CDR3 DNA reads as TGTGCCAGCAGTGATCGACTCACCTACGAGCAGTACTTC. This translates into CASSDRLTYEQYF.

The rearrangement links TRBV11-1 to TRBJ2-1, with D maybe TRBD1 (5 bases). Trimming cost V 0 bases and J 10 bases, with 19 bases left between them. Germline V gene lookup returns CDR1 SGHAT and CDR2 FQDESV (reference sequence). The CDR3 contains 16 residues. The CDR3 nucleotides are TGTGCCAGCAGCTTAGCGTACAGGATAACCTATGAGGAGCAGTTCTTC. Protein sequence: CASSLAYRITYEEQFF.

V gene TRBV30 combines with J gene TRBJ1-2; the D is unclear. V lost 7 bases and J 12 bases, leaving 15 bases between the germline ends. Germline V CDR1 and CDR2: GTSNPN, SVGIG (reference sequence). The CDR3 loop spans 10 amino acids. CDR3 nucleotide sequence: TGTGCCTTGAAGGTCGGGGAGCACACCTTC. It codes for CALKVGEHTF.